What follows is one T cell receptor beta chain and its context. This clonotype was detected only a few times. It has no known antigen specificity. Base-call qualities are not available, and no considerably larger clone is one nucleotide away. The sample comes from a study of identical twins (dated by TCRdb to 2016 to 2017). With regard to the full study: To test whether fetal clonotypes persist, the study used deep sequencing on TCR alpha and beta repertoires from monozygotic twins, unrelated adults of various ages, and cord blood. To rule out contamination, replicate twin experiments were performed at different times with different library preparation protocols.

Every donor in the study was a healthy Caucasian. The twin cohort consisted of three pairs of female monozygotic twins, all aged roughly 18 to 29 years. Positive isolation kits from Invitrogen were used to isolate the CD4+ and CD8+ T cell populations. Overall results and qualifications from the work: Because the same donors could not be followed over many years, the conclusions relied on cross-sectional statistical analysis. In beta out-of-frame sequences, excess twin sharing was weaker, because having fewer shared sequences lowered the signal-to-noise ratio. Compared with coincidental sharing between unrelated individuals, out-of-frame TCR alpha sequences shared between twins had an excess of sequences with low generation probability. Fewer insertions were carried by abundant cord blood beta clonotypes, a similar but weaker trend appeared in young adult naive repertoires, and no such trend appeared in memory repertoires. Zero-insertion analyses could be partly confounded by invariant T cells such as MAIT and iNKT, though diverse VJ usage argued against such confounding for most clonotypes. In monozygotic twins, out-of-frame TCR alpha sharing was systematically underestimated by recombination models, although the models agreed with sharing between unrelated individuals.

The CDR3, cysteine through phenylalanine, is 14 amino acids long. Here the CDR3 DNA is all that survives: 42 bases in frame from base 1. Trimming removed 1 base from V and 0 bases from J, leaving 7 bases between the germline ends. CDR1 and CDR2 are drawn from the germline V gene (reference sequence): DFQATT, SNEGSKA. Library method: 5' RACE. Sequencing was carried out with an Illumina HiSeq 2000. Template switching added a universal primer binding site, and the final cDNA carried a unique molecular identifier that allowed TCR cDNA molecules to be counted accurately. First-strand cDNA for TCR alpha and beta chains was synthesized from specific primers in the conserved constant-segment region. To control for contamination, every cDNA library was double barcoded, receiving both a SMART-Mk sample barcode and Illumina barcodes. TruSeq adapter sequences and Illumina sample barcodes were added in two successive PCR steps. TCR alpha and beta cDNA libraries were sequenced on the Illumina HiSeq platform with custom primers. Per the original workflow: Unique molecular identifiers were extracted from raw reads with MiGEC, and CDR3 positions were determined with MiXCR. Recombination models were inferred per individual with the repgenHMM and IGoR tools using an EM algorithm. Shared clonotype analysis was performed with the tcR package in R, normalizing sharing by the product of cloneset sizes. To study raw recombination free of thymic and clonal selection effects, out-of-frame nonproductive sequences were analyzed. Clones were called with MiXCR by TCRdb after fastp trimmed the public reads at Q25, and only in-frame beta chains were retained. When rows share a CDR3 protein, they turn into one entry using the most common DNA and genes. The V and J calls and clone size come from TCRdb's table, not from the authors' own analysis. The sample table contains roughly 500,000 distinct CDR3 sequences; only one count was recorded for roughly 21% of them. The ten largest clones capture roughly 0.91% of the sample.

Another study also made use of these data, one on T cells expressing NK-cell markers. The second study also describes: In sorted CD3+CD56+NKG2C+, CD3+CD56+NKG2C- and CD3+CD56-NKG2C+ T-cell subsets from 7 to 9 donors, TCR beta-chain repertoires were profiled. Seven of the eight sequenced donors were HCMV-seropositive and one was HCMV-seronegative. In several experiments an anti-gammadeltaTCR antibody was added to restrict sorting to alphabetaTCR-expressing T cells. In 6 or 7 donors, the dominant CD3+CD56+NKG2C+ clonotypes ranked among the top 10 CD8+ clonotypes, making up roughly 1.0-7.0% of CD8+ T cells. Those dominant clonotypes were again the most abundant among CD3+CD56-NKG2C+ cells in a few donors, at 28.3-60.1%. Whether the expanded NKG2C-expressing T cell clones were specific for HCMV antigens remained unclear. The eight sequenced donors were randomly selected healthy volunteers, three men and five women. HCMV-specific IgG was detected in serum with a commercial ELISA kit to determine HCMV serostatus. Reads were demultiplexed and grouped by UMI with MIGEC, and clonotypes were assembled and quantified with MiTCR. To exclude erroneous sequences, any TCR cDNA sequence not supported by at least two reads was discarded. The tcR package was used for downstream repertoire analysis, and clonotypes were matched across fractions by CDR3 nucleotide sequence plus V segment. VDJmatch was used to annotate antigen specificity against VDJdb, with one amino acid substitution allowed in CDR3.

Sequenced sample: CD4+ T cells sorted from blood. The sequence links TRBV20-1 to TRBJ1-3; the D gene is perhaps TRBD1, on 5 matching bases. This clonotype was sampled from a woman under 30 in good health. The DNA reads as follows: TGCAGTGCTAGAGTACAGGACTCTGGAAACACCATATATTTT. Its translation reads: CSARVQDSGNTIYF.